The clone carrying this T cell receptor (beta chain) was recorded only once. How the authors handled the data: Quantification of nucleated cells was approximated via reference gene primer amplification. Here immunoSEQ multiplex PCR was the method, and the copy in TCRdb shows in-frame clones only, minus some. That table is the source of V, J and clone size, and D and trimming were worked out from the DNA. The table lists around 7,000 clones, around 89% of them singletons, with 7.5% to 9% in the top ten. V lost 3 bases, J lost 5 bases, and 1 base stayed unmatched. The CDR3 consists of 14 residues. Germline CDR1 and CDR2: MNHEY and SMNVEV (reference sequence). The data stem from a study of blood T cell repertoires in COVID-19. Study at large: Samples came from the United States, Italy and Spain, spanning acute and convalescent COVID-19.

The specimen was peripheral blood. This receptor was taken from a human donor in a cohort sampled during active COVID-19. The donor label of this sample is uncertain. The chain has TRBV27 and TRBJ2-3; 11 positions match TRBD2. The CDR3 protein is CASSFGTSGDTQYF. Written as DNA, the CDR3 is TGTGCCAGCAGTTTTGGGACTAGCGGAGATACGCAGTATTTT.